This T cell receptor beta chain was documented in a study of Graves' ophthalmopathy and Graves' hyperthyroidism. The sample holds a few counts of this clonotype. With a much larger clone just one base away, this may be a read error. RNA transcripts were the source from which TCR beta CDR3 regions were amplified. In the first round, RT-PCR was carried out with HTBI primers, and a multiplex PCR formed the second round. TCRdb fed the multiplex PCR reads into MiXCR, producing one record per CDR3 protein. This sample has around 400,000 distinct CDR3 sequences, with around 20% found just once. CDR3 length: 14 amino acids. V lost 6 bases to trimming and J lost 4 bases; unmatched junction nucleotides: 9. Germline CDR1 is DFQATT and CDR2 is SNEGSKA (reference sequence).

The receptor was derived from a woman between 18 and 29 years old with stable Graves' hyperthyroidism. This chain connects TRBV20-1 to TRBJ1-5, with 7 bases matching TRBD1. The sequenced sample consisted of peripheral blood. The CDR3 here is CSARQGHVNQPQHF. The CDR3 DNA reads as TGCAGTGCGAGACAGGGCCATGTGAATCAGCCCCAGCATTTT.